This TCR beta chain derives from a study of T cells expressing NK-cell markers. From the 5' RACE reads, TCRdb lists one entry per CDR3 protein and no DNA. The listing contains more than 400,000 distinct CDR3 sequences. Germline V gives CDR1 SGHTA, CDR2 FQGTGA. The CDR3 is 13 amino acids. The sequence came from a woman between 18 and 70 years old in good health. Sequencing used blood T cells: a sorted CD56 or NKG2C T cell subset, CD4+ or CD8+ T cells, or bulk PBMC T cells (not recorded which). The rearrangement joins TRBV7-3 to TRBJ2-2; absent DNA, TCRdb's TRBD1 call cannot be checked. CDR3 in amino acids: CASSSLGAGELFF.